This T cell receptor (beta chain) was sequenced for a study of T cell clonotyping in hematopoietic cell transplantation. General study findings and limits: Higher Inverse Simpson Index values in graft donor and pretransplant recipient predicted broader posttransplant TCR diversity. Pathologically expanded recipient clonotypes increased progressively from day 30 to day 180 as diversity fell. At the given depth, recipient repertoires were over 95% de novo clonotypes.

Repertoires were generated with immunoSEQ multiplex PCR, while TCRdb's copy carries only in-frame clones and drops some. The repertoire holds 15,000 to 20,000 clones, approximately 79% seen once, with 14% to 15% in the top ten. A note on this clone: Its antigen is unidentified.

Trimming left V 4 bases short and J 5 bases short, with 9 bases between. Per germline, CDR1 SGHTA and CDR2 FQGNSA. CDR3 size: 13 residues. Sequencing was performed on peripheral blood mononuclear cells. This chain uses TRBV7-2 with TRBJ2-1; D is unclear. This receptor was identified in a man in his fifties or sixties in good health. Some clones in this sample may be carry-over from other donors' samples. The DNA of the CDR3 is TGTGCCAGCAGCTCAGACGCCCACAATGAGCAGTTCTTC. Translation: CASSSDAHNEQFF.